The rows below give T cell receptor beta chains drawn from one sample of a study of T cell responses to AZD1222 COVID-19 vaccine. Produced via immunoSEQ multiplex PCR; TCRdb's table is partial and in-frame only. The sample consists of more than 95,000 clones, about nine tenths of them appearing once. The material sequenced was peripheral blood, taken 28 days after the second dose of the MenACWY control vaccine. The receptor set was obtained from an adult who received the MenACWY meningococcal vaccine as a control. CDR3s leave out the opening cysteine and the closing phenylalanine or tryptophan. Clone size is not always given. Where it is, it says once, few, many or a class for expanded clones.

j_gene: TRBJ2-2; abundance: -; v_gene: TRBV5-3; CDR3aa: ARSPHRQVVTGELF
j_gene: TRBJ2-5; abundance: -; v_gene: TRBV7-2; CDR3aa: ASSPPRGGARETQY
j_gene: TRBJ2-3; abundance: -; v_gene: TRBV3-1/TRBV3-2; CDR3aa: ASSLRGGAKTGTQY
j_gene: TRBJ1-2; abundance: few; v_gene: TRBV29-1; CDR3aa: SVEDWASGGGYT
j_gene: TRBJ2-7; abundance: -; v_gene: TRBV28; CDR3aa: ASGLGGQGSSGEQY
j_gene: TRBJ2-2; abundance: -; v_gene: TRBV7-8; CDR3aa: ASSPGQATGELF
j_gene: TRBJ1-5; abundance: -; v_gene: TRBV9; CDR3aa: ASTLTGDAAQPQH
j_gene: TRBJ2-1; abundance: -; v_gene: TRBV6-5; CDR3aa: ASSPLAGAYNEQF
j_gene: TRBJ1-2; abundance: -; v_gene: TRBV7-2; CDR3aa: ASSLGGGQGNGYT
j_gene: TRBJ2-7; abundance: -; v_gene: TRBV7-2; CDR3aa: ASSLAGGAYEQY
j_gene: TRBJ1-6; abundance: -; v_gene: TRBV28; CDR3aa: ASSAGPSPLH
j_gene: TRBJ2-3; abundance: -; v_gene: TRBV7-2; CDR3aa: ASSGDSQPSTDTQY
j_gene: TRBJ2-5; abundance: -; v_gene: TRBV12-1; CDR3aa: ASSFVARREETQY
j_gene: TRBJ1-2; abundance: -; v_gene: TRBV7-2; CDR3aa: ASSPGGFLNYGYT
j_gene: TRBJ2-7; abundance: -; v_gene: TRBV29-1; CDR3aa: SVGYSADEQY
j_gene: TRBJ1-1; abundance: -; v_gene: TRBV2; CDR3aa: ASRTDRVNTEAF
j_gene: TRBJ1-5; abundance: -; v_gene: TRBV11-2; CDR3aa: ASSPAGAGEWQPQH
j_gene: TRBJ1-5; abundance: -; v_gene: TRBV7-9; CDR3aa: ASSLAQGGFNSNQPQH
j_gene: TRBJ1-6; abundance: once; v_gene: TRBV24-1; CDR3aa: ATSDGAYNSPLH
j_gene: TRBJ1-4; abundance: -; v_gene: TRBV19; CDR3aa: ASGAGAATNEKLF
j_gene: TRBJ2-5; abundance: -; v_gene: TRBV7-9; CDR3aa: ASSKSTATFGGGRETQY
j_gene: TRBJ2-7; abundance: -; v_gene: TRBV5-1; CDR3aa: ASSLDGSTNYEQY
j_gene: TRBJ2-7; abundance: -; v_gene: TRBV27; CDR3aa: ASSPPPAGTSSYEQY
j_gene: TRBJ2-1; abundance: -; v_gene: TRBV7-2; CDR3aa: ASSSGQGTYNEQF
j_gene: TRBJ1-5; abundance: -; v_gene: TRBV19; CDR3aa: ATMIRDRNQPQH
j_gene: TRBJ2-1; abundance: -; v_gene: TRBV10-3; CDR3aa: AISEWTGSYNEQF
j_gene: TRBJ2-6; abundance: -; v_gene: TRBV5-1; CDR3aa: ASSDRNSGANVLT
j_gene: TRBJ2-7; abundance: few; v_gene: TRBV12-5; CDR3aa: ASGQDRVTRRTSEQY
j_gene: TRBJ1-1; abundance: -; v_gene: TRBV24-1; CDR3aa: ATSDSRVNTEAF
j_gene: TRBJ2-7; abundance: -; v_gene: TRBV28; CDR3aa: ASSSGTGRIEQY
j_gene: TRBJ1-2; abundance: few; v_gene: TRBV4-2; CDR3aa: ASSPTHQQTGYGYT
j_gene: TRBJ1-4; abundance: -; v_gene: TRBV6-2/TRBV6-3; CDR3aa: ASSYSGQTNEKLF
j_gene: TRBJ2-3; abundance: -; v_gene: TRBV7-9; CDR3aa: ASSLPPGDTQY
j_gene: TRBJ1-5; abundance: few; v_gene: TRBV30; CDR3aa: AWSVQGNQPQH
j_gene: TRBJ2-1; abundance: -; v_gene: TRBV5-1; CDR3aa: ASSLRSYNEQF
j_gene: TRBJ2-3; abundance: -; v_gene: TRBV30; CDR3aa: AWDRADTQY
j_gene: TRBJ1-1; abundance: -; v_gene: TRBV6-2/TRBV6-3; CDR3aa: ASSFDRGNTEAF
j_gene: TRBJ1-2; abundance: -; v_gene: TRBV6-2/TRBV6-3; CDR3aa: ASSHGGPREVPGSNYGYT
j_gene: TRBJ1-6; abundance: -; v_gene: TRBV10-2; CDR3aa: ASSPDTHSPLH
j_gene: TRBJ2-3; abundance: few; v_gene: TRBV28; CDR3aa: ASSPPGQGAWDTQY
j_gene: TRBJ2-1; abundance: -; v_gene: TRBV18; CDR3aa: ASSLRRQGGNEQF
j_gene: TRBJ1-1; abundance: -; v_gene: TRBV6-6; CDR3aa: ASSYLTHRGEAF
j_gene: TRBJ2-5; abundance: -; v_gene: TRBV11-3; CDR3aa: ASSPMASVETQY
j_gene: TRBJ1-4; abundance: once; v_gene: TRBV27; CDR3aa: ASGRGATNEKLF
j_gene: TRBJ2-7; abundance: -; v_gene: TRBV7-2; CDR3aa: ASSPRGRYEQY
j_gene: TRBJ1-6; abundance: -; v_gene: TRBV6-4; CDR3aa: ASGSLGGGDNSPLH
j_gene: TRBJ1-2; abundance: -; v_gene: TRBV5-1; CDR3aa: ASSQGTNYGYT
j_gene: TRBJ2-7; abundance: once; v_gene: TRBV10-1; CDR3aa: ASEKRPIREY
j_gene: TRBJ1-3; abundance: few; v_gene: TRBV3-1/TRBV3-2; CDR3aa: ASSSTGTVGNTIY
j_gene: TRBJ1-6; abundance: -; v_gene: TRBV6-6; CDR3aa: ASSYAGRPNSPLH
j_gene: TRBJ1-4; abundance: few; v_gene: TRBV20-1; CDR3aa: SANWNEKLF
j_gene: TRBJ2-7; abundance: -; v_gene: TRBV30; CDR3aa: AFQTGSYEQY